The 10 T cell receptor beta chains given below trace back to one sample, sequenced in a study of beta chain features in type 1 diabetes. Whole-study results and caveats: All four CD4+ subsets from Type 1 diabetes patients carried moderately but significantly shorter TCRB CDR3s.

These receptors are not linked to any known antigen. Expressed TCRB transcripts were sequenced because the entire RNA isolate underwent reverse transcription. The table came from immunoSEQ multiplex PCR; TCRdb's copy has only in-frame clones and leaves some out. This sample has roughly 14,000 clones; 65% occur once, and the top ten carry roughly 0.5%. Sample: stem cell memory CD4+ T cells from blood. The receptor source for this set is a woman aged 18-29 years with type 1 diabetes.

This clone was seen only once. The rearrangement uses TRBV6-5 and TRBJ1-5, with D unresolved. Germline CDR1 reads MNHEY; CDR2 reads SVGAGI. Trimming took off 6 bases at V and 5 bases at J, with 14 bases between the two ends. This CDR3 spans 14 amino acids. CDR3 coding DNA: TGTGCCAGCAGCCCGGTGGAGGGTCATCAGCCCCAGCATTTT. As protein: CASSPVEGHQPQHF.

The chain employs TRBV10-3 and TRBJ2-4; D gene unclear. This CDR3 spans 16 amino acids. V was shortened by 0 bases and J by 0 bases, with 9 bases between the two germline ends. The germline gives CDR1 ENHRY, CDR2 SYGVKD. The CDR3 here is CAISESEALAKNIQYF. CDR3 in DNA: TGTGCCATCAGTGAGTCAGAGGCGCTAGCCAAAAACATTCAGTACTTC.

The chain links TRBV11-3 to TRBJ1-3; 7 nucleotides align to TRBD1. V trimming: 1 base; J trimming: 5 bases; junction bases outside the gene matches: 2. The CDR3 runs 14 residues. Germline CDR1 and CDR2: SGHNT and YENEEA. The CDR3 nucleotides are TGTGCCAGCAGCTTAGCACAGGGGAGAAACACCATATATTTT. This codes for CASSLAQGRNTIYF.

This clone was detected a few times. The CDR3 DNA follows: TGTGCCAGCAGCTTAGGGCAGTATGGCTACACCTTC. Its translation is CASSLGQYGYTF. The chain links TRBV7-2 to TRBJ1-2; no clear D. Germline CDR1 SGHTA, CDR2 FQGNSA. The CDR3 is made up of 12 amino acids. V was trimmed by 1 base and J by 5 bases, leaving 5 bases between them.

This clone has just a few counts. The rearrangement links TRBV10-3 to TRBJ2-4; 10 positions agree with TRBD1. CDR1 and CDR2 (germline): ENHRY, SYGVKD. The CDR3 extends over 15 amino acids. With 0 bases clipped from V and 5 bases from J, the junction kept 1 base outside the gene matches. The CDR3 bases are TGTGCCATCAGTGAGTCCGGGACAGGGGAAAACATTCAGTACTTC. This codes for CAISESGTGENIQYF.

This clone came up a few times. The chain uses TRBV19 and TRBJ1-5; D is perhaps TRBD1 (5 bases). CDR1 and CDR2 from the germline V gene are LNHDA and SQIVND (reference sequence). The CDR3 runs to 17 residues. V was trimmed by 5 bases and J by 1 base, leaving 18 bases between them. CDR3 nucleotides: TGTGCCAGTAGTCCCAGGGCTCTCTCTGGGAGCAATCAGCCCCAGCATTTT. Translating gives CASSPRALSGSNQPQHF.

This clone appeared a few times. This sequence joins TRBV6-5 and TRBJ2-5, with 7 bases matching TRBD2. V gave up 0 bases and J gave up 4 bases; unmatched junction bases: 8. Per germline, CDR1 MNHEY and CDR2 SVGAGI. There are 16 residues in the CDR3. DNA for the CDR3: TGTGCCAGCAGTTACTCTGGGCAGGGCGGGGGAGAGACCCAGTACTTC. Translating gives CASSYSGQGGGETQYF.

The chain joins TRBV7-9 to TRBJ2-5, with 11 nucleotides matching TRBD2. Trimming removed 5 bases from V and 5 bases from J; junction bases left unmatched: 7. The V gene's germline CDR1 is SEHNR and CDR2 FQNEAQ (reference sequence). The CDR3 covers 15 residues. The CDR3 protein is CASSQGLADGETQYF. CDR3 nucleotides: TGTGCCAGCAGCCAGGGACTAGCGGACGGGGAGACCCAGTACTTC.

The chain joins TRBV28 to TRBJ2-2; 8 bases match TRBD1. The CDR3 is made up of 15 amino acids. Trimming removed 3 bases from V and 4 bases from J; junction bases left unmatched: 4. Germline loops: CDR1 MDHEN, CDR2 SYDVKM. In DNA, the CDR3 is TGTGCCAGCAGTTTGGACAGGGTTGGCACCGGGGAGCTGTTTTTT. Protein: CASSLDRVGTGELFF. Drawing the rest from reference TRBV28 and TRBJ2-2, the complete variable domain is DVKVTQSSRYLVKRTGEKVFLECVQDMDHENMFWYRQDPGLGLRLIYFSYDVKMKEKGDIPEGYSVSREKKERFSLILESASTNQTSMYLCASSLDRVGTGELFFGEGSRLTVL.

This chain uses TRBV7-2 with TRBJ2-1; 15 bases match TRBD2. CDR3 length equals 16 residues. V shed 3 bases, J shed 4 bases, and the junction held 1 base outside the gene matches. Germline-derived CDR1 and CDR2 are SGHTA and FQGNSA. This chain's CDR3 is CASSLGTSGRYNEQFF. CDR3 DNA sequence: TGTGCCAGCAGCTTGGGGACTAGCGGGAGGTACAATGAGCAGTTCTTC.